Below, one TCR beta chain is given with its context. Its specificity is unknown. Libraries were prepared by immunoSEQ multiplex PCR; TCRdb keeps only in-frame clonotypes and omits some of them. The sample shows under 70,000 clones, about 89% of them seen only once. The sample is drawn from a study of cytomegalovirus exposure and HLA in healthy donors. Turning to the study itself: According to later analysis, the same platform produced the 120 validation and several hundred first-cohort repertoires.

The CDR3 is 16 amino acids. Germline V gives CDR1 LNHDA, CDR2 SQIVND (reference sequence). V was clipped by 3 bases and J by 2 bases; unmatched bases: 6. Findings and caveats of the study: Most TCR sequences showed up rarely, but some public TCRs showed up in many donors.

The sequence derives from a young woman in good health and CMV-seronegative. The chain recombines TRBV19 with TRBJ2-2; 7 bases are shared with TRBD1. The source material was PBMCs. The DNA of the CDR3 is TGTGCCAGTAGTATCCCGGGACAGCCTAACACCGGGGAGCTGTTTTTT. Residues: CASSIPGQPNTGELFF.